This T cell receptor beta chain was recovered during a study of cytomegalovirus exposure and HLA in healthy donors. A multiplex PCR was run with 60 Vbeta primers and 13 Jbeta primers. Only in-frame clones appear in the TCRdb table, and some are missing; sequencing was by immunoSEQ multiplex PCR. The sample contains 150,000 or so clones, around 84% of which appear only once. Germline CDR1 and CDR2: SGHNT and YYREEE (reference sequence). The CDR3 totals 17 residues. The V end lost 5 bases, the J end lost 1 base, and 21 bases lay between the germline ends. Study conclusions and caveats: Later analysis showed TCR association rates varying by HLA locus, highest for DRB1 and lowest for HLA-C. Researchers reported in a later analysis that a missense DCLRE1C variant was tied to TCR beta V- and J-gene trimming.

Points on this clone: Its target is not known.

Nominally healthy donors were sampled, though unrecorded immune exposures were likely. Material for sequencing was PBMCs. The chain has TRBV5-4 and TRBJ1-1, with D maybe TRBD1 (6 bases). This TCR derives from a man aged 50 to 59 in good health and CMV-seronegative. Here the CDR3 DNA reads TGTGCCAGCAGTTCCGTTGTGAGGGGGGGGCAGAACACTGAAGCTTTCTTT. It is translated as CASSSVVRGGQNTEAFF.